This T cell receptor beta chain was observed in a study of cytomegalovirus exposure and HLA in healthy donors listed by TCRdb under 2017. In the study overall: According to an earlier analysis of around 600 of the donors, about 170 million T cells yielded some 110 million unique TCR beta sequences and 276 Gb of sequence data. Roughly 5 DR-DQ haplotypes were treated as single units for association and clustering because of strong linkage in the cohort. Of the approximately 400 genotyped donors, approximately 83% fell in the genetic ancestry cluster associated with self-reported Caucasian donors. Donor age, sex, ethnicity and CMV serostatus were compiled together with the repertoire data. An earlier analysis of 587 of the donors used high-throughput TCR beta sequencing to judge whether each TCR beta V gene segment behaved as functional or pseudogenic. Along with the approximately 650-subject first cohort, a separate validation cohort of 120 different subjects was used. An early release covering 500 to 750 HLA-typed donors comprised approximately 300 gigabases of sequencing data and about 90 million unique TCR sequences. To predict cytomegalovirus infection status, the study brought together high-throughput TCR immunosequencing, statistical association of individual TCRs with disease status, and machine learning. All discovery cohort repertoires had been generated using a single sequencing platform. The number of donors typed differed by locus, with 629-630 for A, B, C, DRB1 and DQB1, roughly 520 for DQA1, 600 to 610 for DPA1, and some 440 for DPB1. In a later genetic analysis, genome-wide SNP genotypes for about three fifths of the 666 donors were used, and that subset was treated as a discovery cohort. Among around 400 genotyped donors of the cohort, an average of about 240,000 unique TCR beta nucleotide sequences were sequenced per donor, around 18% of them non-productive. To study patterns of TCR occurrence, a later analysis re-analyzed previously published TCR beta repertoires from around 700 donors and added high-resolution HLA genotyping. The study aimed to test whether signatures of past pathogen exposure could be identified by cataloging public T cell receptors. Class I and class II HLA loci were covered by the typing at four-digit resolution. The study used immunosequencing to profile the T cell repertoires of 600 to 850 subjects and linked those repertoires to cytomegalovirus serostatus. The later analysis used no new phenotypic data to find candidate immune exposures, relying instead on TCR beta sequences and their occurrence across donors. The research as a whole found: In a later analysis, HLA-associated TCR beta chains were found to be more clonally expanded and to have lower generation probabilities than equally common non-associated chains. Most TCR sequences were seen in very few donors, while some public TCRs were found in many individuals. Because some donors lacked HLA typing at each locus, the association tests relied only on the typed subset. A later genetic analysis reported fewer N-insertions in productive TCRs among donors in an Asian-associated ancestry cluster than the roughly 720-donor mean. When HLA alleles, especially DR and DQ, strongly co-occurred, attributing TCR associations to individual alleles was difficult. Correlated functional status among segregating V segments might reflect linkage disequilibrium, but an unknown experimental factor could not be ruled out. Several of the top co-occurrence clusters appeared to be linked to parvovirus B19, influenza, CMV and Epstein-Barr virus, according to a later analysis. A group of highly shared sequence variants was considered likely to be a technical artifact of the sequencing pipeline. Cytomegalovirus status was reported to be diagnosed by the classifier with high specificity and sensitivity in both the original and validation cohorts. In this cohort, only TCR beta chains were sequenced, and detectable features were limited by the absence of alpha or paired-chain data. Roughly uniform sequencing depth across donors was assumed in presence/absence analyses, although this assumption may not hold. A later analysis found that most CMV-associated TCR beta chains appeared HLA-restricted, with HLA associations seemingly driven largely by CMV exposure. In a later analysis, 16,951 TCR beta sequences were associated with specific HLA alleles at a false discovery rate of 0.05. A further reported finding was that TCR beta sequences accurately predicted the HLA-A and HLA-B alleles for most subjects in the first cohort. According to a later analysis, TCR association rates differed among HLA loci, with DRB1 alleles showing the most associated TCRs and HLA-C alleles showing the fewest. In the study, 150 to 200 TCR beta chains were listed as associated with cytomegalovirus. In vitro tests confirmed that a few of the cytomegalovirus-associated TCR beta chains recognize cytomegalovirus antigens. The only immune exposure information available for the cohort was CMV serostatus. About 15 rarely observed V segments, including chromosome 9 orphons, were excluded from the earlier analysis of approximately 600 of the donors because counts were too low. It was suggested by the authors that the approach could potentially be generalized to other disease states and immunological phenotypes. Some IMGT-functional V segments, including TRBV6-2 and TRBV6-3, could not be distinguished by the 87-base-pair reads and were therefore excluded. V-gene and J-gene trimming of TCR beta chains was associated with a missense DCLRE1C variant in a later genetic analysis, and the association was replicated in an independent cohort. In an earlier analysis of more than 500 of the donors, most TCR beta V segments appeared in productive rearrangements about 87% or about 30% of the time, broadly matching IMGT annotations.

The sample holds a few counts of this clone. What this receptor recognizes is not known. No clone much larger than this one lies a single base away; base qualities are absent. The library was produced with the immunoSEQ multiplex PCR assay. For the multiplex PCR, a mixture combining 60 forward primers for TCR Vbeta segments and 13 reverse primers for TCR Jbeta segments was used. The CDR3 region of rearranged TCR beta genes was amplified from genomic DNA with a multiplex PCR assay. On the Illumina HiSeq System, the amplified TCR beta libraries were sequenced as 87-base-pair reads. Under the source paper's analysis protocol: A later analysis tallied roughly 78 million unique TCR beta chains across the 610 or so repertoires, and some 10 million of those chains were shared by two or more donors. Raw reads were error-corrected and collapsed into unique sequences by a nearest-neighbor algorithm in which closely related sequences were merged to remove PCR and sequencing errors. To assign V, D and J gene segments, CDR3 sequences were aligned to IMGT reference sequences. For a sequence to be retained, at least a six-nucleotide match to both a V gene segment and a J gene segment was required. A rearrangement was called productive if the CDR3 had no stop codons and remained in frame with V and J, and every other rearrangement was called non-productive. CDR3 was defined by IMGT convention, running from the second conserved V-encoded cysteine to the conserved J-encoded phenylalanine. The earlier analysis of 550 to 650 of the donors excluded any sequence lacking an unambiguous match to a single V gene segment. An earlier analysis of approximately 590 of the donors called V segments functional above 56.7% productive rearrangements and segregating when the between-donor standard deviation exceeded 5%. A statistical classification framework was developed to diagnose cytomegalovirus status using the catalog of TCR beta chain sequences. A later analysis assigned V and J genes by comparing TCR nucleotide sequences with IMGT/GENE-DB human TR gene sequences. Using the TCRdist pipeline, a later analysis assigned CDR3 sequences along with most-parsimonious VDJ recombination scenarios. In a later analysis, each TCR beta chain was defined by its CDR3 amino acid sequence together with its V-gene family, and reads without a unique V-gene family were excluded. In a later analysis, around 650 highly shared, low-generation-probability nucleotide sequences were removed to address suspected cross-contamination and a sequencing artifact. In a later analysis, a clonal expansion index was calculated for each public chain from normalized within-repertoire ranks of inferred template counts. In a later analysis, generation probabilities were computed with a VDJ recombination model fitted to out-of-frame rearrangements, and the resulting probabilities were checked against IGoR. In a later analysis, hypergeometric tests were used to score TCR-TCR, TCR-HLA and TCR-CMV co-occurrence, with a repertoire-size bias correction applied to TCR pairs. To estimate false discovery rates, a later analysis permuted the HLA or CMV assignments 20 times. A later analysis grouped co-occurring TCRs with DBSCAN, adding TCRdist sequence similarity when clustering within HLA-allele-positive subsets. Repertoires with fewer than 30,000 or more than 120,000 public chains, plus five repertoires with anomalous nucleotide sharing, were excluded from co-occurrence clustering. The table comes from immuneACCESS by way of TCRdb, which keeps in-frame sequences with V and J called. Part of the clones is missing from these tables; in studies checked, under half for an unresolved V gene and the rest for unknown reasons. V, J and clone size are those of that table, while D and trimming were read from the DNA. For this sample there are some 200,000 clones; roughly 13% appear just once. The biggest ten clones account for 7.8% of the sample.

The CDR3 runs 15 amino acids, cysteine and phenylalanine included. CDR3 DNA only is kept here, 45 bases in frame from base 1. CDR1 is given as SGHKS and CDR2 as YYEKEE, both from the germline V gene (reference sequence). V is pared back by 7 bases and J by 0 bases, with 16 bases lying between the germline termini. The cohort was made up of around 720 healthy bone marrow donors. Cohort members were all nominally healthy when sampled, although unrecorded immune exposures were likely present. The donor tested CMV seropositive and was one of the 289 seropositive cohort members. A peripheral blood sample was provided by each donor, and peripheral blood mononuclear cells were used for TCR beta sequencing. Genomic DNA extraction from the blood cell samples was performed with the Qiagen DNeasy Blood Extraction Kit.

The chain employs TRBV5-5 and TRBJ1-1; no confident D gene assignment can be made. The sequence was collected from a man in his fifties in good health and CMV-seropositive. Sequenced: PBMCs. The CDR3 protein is CASDPQAGMNTEAFF. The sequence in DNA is TGTGCCAGCGACCCCCAGGCTGGAATGAACACTGAAGCTTTCTTT.